Ten or more counts support the clone carrying this T cell receptor beta chain. Its antigen is still unknown. TCRdb called the 5' RACE reads again in MiXCR, with one record for every CDR3 protein. The data show a few hundred thousand distinct CDR3 sequences, 6.9% seen once. The V end lost 0 bases, the J end lost 8 bases, and 18 bases lay between the germline ends. CDR1 SGHRS and CDR2 YFSETQ come from the germline V gene. This CDR3 has 16 residues. The data stem from a study of T cells after yellow fever vaccination. Study in general: Where fractions had low cell numbers, libraries were prepared from them with the SMART-Seq v4 Ultra Low Input RNA kit.

Overall study results and limits: Peaking faster, on day 5 versus 15, the secondary response was nonetheless weaker. Booster samples showed a return of most primary-vaccination clones (about 97% CD4, around 88% CD8).

Material: CD4+ T cells sorted from PBMCs, obtained 15 days after the yellow fever booster vaccination. The receptor was derived from a man younger than 40 who received the YFV17D yellow fever vaccine. The genes are TRBV5-1 and TRBJ2-1, with D maybe TRBD1 (6 bases). The CDR3 protein is CASSLGSGGWAYEQFF. The CDR3 bases are TGCGCCAGCAGCTTGGGTAGTGGGGGCTGGGCGTATGAGCAGTTCTTC.